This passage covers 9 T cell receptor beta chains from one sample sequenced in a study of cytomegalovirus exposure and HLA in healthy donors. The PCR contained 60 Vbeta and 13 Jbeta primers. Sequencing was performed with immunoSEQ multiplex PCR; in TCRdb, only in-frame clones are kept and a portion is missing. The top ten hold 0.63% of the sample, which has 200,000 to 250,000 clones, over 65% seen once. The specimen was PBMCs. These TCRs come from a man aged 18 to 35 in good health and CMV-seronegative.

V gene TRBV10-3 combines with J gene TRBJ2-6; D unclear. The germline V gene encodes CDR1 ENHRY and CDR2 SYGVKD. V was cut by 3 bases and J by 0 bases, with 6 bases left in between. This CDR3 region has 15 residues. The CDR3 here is CAISDTASGANVLTF. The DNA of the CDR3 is TGTGCCATCAGTGACACTGCCTCTGGGGCCAACGTCCTGACTTTC.

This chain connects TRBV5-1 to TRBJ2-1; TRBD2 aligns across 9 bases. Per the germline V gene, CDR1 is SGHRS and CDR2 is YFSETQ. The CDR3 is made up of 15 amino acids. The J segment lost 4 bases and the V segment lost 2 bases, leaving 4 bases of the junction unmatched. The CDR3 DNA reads TGCGCCAGCAGCTTTCGACTAGCGGTTTACAATGAGCAGTTCTTC. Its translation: CASSFRLAVYNEQFF. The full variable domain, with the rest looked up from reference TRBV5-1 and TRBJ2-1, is KAGVTQTPRYLIKTRGQQVTLSCSPISGHRSVSWYQQTPGQGLQFLFEYFSETQRNKGNFPGRFSGRQFSNSRSEMNVSTLELGDSALYLCASSFRLAVYNEQFFGPGTRLTVL.

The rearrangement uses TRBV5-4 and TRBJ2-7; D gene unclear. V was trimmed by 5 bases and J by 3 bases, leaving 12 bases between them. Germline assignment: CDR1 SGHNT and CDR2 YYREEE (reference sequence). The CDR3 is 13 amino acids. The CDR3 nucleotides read TGTGCCAGCAGTCCGCCTACGGGCTACGAGCAGTACTTC. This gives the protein CASSPPTGYEQYF.

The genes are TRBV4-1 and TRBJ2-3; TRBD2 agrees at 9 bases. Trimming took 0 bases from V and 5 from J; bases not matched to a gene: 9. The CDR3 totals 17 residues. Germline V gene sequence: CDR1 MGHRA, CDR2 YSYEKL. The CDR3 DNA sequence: TGCGCCAGCAGCCAAGACCTTCACGCTAGCGGGATAGATACGCAGTATTTT. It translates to CASSQDLHASGIDTQYF.

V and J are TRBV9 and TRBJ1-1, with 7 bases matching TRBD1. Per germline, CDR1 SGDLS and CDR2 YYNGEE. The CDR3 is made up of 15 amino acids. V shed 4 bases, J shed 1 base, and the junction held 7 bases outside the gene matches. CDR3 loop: CASSTGAQSNTEAFF. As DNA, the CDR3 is TGTGCCAGCAGCACAGGGGCGCAATCGAACACTGAAGCTTTCTTT.

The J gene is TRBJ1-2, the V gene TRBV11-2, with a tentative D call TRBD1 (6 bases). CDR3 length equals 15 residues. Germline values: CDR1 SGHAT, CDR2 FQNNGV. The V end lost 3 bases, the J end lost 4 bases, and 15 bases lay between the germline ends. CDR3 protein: CASSLDSLFPYGYTF. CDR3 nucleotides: TGTGCCAGCAGCTTGGACAGTCTCTTTCCCTATGGCTACACCTTC. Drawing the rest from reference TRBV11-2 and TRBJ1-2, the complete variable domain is EAGVAQSPRYKIIEKRQSVAFWCNPISGHATLYWYQQILGQGPKLLIQFQNNGVVDDSQLPKDRFSAERLKGVDSTLKIQPAKLEDSAVYLCASSLDSLFPYGYTFGSGTRLTVV.

The DNA for the CDR3 is TGTGCCAGCAGTTCACAGGCTCGAGCTAACTATGGCTACACCTTC. Translating gives CASSSQARANYGYTF. The rearrangement links TRBV2 to TRBJ1-2; maybe TRBD1 (5 bases). Per germline, CDR1 SNHLY and CDR2 FYNNEI. The germline V and J ends were trimmed by 5 bases and 0 bases, with 13 bases remaining between them. The CDR3 is 15 residues long.

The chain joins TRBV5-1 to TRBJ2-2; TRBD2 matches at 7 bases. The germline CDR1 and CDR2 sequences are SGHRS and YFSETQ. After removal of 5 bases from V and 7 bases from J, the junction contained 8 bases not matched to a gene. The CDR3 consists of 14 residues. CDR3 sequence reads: CASRSSGGFGELFF. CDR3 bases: TGCGCCAGCAGGTCTAGCGGAGGCTTCGGGGAGCTGTTTTTT.

The CDR3 region is CASSWDRADTQYF. The CDR3 region has the DNA TGTGCCAGCAGCTGGGACAGGGCAGATACGCAGTATTTT. The chain employs TRBV7-2 and TRBJ2-3; the match to TRBD1 covers 9 bases. Germline trimming cut 4 bases from V and 4 bases from J; bases unmatched to any gene: 0. Per germline, CDR1 SGHTA and CDR2 FQGNSA. The CDR3 is 13 residues long.